This T cell receptor (beta chain) was identified in a study of cytomegalovirus exposure and HLA in healthy donors. General study points: Apart from CMV serostatus, no immune exposure information was available. In a later analysis, common viral pathogens appeared linked to several of the most significant clusters.

Points on this clone: Its antigen is not identified.

Use of 60 Vbeta and 13 Jbeta primers characterized the PCR. Assay used: immunoSEQ multiplex PCR; TCRdb lists only in-frame clones, some missing. The sample lists some 130,000 clones, around 80% occurring once. The sequence was collected from a female donor in good health and CMV-seronegative. Input material: PBMCs.

The CDR3 region is CASSSTAIQGPGELFF. The DNA for the CDR3 is TGTGCCAGCAGCTCGACAGCGATACAGGGGCCCGGGGAGCTGTTTTTT. The gene calls are TRBV7-9 and TRBJ2-2, with 7 bases identical to TRBD1. Germline V CDR1 and CDR2: SEHNR, FQNEAQ (reference sequence). The CDR3 covers 16 residues. V trimming: 4 bases; J trimming: 6 bases; junction bases outside the gene matches: 11.